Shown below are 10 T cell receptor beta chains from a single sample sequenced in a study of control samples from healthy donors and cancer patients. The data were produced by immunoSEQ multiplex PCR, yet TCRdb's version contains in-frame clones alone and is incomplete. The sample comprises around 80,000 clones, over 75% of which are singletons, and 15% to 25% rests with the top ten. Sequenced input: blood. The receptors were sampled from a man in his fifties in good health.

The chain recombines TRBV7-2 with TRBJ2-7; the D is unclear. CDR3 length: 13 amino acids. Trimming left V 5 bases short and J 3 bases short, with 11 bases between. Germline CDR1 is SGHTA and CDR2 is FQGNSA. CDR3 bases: TGTGCCAGCAGCCAGTACGGCTACTACGAGCAGTACTTC. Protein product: CASSQYGYYEQYF.

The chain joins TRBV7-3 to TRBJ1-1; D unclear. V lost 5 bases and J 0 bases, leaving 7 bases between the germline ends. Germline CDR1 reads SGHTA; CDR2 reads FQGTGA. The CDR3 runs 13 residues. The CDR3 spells CASSAYMNTEAFF. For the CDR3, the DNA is TGTGCCAGCAGCGCCTATATGAACACTGAAGCTTTCTTT.

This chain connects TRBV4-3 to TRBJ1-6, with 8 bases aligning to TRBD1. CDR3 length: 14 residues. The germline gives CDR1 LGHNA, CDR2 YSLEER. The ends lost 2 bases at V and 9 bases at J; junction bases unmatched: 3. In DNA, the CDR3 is TGCGCCAGCAGCCAACAGGGGGCAGGTTCACCCCTCCACTTT. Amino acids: CASSQQGAGSPLHF.

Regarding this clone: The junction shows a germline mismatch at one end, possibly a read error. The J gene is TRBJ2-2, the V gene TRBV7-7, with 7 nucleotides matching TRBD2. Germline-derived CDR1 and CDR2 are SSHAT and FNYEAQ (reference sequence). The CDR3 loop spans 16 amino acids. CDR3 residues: CASSQIVREDTGELFF. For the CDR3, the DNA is TGTGCTAGCAGCCAAATCGTCCGGGAGGACACCGGGGAGCTGTTTTTT.

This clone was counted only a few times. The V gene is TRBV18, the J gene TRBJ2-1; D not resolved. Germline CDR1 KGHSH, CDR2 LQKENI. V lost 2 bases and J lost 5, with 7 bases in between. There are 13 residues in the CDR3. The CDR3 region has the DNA TGTGCCAGCTCACCAGGCAGAAACAATGAGCAGTTCTTC. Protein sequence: CASSPGRNNEQFF.

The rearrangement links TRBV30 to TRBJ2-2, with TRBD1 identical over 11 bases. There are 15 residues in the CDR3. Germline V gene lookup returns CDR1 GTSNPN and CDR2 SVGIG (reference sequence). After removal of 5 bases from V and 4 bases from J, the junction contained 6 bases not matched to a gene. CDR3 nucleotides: TGTGCCTGGGAAGCCGGGACAGGGGGCACCGGGGAGCTGTTTTTT. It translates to CAWEAGTGGTGELFF. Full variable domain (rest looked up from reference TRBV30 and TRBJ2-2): SQTIHQWPATLVQPVGSPLSLECTVEGTSNPNLYWYRQAAGRGLQLLFYSVGIGQISSEVPQNLSASRPQDRQFILSSKKLLLSDSGFYLCAWEAGTGGTGELFFGEGSRLTVL.

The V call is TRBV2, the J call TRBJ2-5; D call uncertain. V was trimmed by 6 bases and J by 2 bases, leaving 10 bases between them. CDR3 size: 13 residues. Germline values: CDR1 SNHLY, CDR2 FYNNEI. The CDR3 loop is CASRGIAQETQYF. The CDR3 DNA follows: TGTGCCAGCAGAGGGATCGCGCAAGAGACCCAGTACTTC.

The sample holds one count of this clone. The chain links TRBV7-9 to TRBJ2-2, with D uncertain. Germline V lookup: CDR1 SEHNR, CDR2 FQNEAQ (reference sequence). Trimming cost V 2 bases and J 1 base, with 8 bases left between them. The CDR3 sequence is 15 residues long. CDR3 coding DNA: TGTGCCAGCAGCTTATCGAAGCGGAACACCGGGGAGCTGTTTTTT. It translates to CASSLSKRNTGELFF.

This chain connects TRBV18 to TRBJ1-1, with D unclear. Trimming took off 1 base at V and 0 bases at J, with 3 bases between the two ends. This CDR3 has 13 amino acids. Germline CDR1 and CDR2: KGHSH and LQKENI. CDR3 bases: TGTGCCAGCTCACCACAGGTGAACACTGAAGCTTTCTTT. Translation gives CASSPQVNTEAFF.

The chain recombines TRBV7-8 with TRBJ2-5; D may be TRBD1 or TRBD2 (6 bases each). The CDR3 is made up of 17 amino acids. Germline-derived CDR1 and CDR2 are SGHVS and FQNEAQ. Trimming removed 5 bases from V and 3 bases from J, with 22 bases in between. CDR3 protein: CASSPEGLRGVKETQYF. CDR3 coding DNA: TGTGCCAGCAGCCCCGAGGGTTTGAGGGGGGTTAAAGAGACCCAGTACTTC.